A selection of T cell receptor beta chains follows, all from one sample in a study of blood T cell repertoires in COVID-19. Method: immunoSEQ multiplex PCR; TCRdb's copy keeps in-frame clones and lacks some. The sample includes 200,000 to 300,000 clones, about 83% of them seen just once. The sample was peripheral blood. Receptors were obtained from a human donor in a cohort sampled during active COVID-19. The conserved cysteine and the conserved F or W are not part of the CDR3 here. Each record gives: CDR3 protein, J gene, CDR3 length, V gene.

ASSYYGPRGEQY | TRBJ2-7 | 12 | TRBV6-2/TRBV6-3
ASSETSGSGTDTQY | TRBJ2-3 | 14 | TRBV7-9
ATSTGDLGGYT | TRBJ1-2 | 11 | TRBV24-1
ASSSGQRGYSRLSTLH | TRBJ1-6 | 16 | TRBV27
ASSSLAGAQETQY | TRBJ2-5 | 13 | TRBV27
ASSDRRANQPQH | TRBJ1-5 | 12 | TRBV21-1
AGGLFNTEAF | TRBJ1-1 | 10 | TRBV2
ASSLSAITNYGYT | TRBJ1-2 | 13 | TRBV27
ASSISVEKLF | TRBJ1-4 | 10 | TRBV12-3/TRBV12-4
ASSFRSPTGAYGYT | TRBJ1-2 | 14 | TRBV11-2
ASSQSGIGYSQPQH | TRBJ1-5 | 14 | TRBV27
ASSAGGRNSPLH | TRBJ1-6 | 12 | TRBV28
SASSGVSPTYEQY | TRBJ2-7 | 13 | TRBV20-1
ASSTLIGGQETQY | TRBJ2-5 | 13 | TRBV5-1
ASSSGLAGMETQY | TRBJ2-5 | 13 | TRBV14
ASSPRAGEKLF | TRBJ1-4 | 11 | TRBV12-3/TRBV12-4
ASSQGRGQGYT | TRBJ1-2 | 11 | TRBV3-1/TRBV3-2
ASSDGRGWTEAF | TRBJ1-1 | 12 | TRBV6-1
ASSPPGHPMNTEAF | TRBJ1-1 | 14 | TRBV3-1/TRBV3-2
ASSLVVDTQY | TRBJ2-3 | 10 | TRBV7-9
ASRWTAKQPFIQETQY | TRBJ2-5 | 16 | TRBV6-4
ASSTSGGEGYT | TRBJ1-2 | 11 | TRBV12-3/TRBV12-4
ASPLFEQY | TRBJ2-7 | 8 | TRBV5-1
AWSTGNSNQPQH | TRBJ1-5 | 12 | TRBV30
ASTTSGSFHEQY | TRBJ2-7 | 12 | TRBV28
ASSFVRGIDSPLH | TRBJ1-6 | 13 | TRBV3-1/TRBV3-2
ASIRDRGTAGANVLT | TRBJ2-6 | 15 | TRBV2
ASSPGDISYEQY | TRBJ2-7 | 12 | TRBV7-9
ATSSPSLAGPDNEQF | TRBJ2-1 | 15 | TRBV15
ASSVQGRDNSPLH | TRBJ1-6 | 13 | TRBV9
ASSVGGQGALWEKLF | TRBJ1-4 | 15 | TRBV9
ASSQDRRQGGEKLF | TRBJ1-4 | 14 | TRBV3-1/TRBV3-2
ASSLQERGYEQY | TRBJ2-7 | 12 | TRBV5-1
ASSVAQAGGYT | TRBJ1-2 | 11 | TRBV9
ASSQDQGAYDEQY | TRBJ2-7 | 13 | TRBV3-1/TRBV3-2
ASSVGRSGQLNEKLF | TRBJ1-4 | 15 | TRBV9
ASSLNQGAWNSPLH | TRBJ1-6 | 14 | TRBV27
ATSERGVGTQY | TRBJ2-3 | 11 | TRBV24-1
ATSRDLEQGVQPQH | TRBJ1-5 | 14 | TRBV15
ASSPHASEQF | TRBJ2-1 | 10 | TRBV3-1/TRBV3-2
ASSLGTSAEQY | TRBJ2-7 | 11 | TRBV7-2
ASSYSIGRRYEQY | TRBJ2-7 | 13 | TRBV6-5
ASSLQGAEGYT | TRBJ1-2 | 11 | TRBV19
ATSDLTGAEAF | TRBJ1-1 | 11 | TRBV24-1